Listed below are T cell receptor beta chains from one sample, sequenced in a study of beta chain features in type 1 diabetes. Repertoires were generated with immunoSEQ multiplex PCR, while TCRdb's copy carries only in-frame clones and drops some. The sample contains around 340,000 clones, around 20% of which appear only once. Specimen: naive CD4+ T cells from blood. These receptors came from a woman aged 18-29 years in good health. CDR3s include the opening cysteine and the closing phenylalanine or tryptophan. D genes are given only for firm matches. Expanded clones are given a class, and other clones once, few, many or no size at all.

clone_size	v_call	d_call	j_call	cdr3_aa	cdr3_nt
few	TRBV18	NA	TRBJ2-7	CASSPREDVSSYEQYF	TGTGCCAGCTCACCGAGGGAGGACGTGAGCTCCTACGAGCAGTACTTC
NA	TRBV14	TRBD1	TRBJ2-7	CASSSGTGFDEQYF	TGTGCCAGCAGCTCCGGGACAGGGTTCGACGAGCAGTACTTC
few	TRBV7-8	TRBD2	TRBJ2-1	CASNKWTSGRQWSYNEQFF	TGTGCCAGCAACAAATGGACTAGCGGGAGACAATGGTCCTACAATGAGCAGTTCTTC
NA	TRBV20-1	NA	TRBJ2-7	CSARLSYEQYF	TGCAGTGCCAGACTTTCCTACGAGCAGTACTTC
NA	TRBV30	NA	TRBJ2-7	CAWSQLVPYEQYF	TGTGCCTGGAGTCAACTAGTTCCCTACGAGCAGTACTTC
few	TRBV4-3	TRBD1	TRBJ1-5	CASSQDAGGNQPQHF	TGCGCCAGCAGCCAAGATGCAGGGGGGAATCAGCCCCAGCATTTT
few	TRBV7-3	TRBD2	TRBJ2-3	CASGKRGGADTQYF	TGTGCCAGCGGCAAGCGGGGGGGCGCAGATACGCAGTATTTT
NA	TRBV4-1	TRBD2	TRBJ2-1	CASSQFPSGLYNEQFF	TGCGCCAGCAGCCAGTTTCCTAGCGGACTCTACAATGAGCAGTTCTTC
few	TRBV5-1	NA	TRBJ2-1	CASSLNGQDNEQFF	TGCGCCAGCAGCTTAAATGGGCAGGACAATGAGCAGTTCTTC
few	TRBV5-1	NA	TRBJ1-1	CASSLVGGANTEAFF	TGCGCCAGCAGCTTGGTCGGGGGGGCTAACACTGAAGCTTTCTTT
NA	TRBV10-3	NA	TRBJ1-1	CAISGWTGNTEAFF	TGTGCCATCAGTGGTTGGACGGGAAACACTGAAGCTTTCTTT
few	TRBV19	NA	TRBJ1-1	CASSIGQRTEAFF	TGTGCCAGTAGTATAGGACAGCGTACAGAAGCTTTCTTT
NA	TRBV15	NA	TRBJ1-4	CATSRGGGSGEKLFF	TGTGCCACCAGCAGAGGGGGCGGAAGTGGTGAAAAACTGTTTTTT
NA	TRBV7-2	NA	TRBJ2-1	CASSLPTRSEQFF	TGTGCCAGCAGCTTACCCACGCGGAGTGAGCAGTTCTTC
few	TRBV7-9	TRBD2	TRBJ2-7	CASSLVSMTSGGDLYEQYF	TGTGCCAGCAGCTTAGTGTCAATGACTAGCGGGGGAGACCTCTACGAGCAGTACTTC
NA	TRBV27	TRBD1	TRBJ1-5	CASSLDRGNQPQHF	TGTGCCAGCAGTTTGGACAGGGGCAATCAGCCCCAGCATTTT
few	TRBV30	NA	TRBJ2-3	CAWTLQDTQYF	TGTGCCTGGACACTCCAAGATACGCAGTATTTT
few	TRBV5-6	NA	TRBJ2-3	CASSFSQVTQYF	TGTGCCAGCAGCTTCTCCCAGGTCACGCAGTATTTT
few	TRBV30	NA	TRBJ2-3	CAWSRGSRGTDTQYF	TGTGCCTGGAGTAGAGGATCCCGAGGCACAGATACGCAGTATTTT
few	TRBV5-4	NA	TRBJ2-3	CASKSGGTDTQYF	TGTGCCAGCAAATCGGGGGGCACAGATACGCAGTATTTT
NA	TRBV30	TRBD2	TRBJ2-1	CAWSVLRLAGAVRTEQFF	TGTGCCTGGAGTGTACTTAGACTAGCGGGAGCCGTTCGGACTGAGCAGTTCTTC
NA	TRBV5-6	TRBD2	TRBJ2-1	CASSGVPSGAYNEQFF	TGTGCCAGCAGCGGAGTTCCTAGCGGGGCGTACAATGAGCAGTTCTTC
NA	TRBV30	NA	TRBJ2-1	CAWLPPRAESYNEQFF	TGTGCCTGGCTGCCTCCCCGAGCGGAGTCCTACAATGAGCAGTTCTTC
NA	TRBV5-4	NA	TRBJ1-1	CASSLTFMNTEAFF	TGTGCCAGCAGCTTGACTTTTATGAACACTGAAGCTTTCTTT
NA	TRBV11-2	NA	TRBJ1-6	CASSLVVRSSPLHF	TGTGCCAGCAGCTTAGTGGTCAGGTCTTCACCCCTCCACTTT
few	TRBV7-2	TRBD2	TRBJ2-3	CASSLGAGGKDTQYF	TGTGCCAGCAGCCTTGGGGCGGGGGGTAAAGATACGCAGTATTTT
few	TRBV19	NA	TRBJ2-7	CATTSNPTRPIYEQYF	TGTGCCACAACGAGCAACCCCACGAGGCCTATCTACGAGCAGTACTTC
NA	TRBV9	NA	TRBJ1-5	CASSEQENQPQHF	TGTGCCAGCAGCGAACAGGAGAATCAGCCCCAGCATTTT
few	TRBV13	TRBD1	TRBJ2-7	CASSSTGYEQYF	TGTGCCAGCAGCTCGACAGGGTACGAGCAGTACTTC
few	TRBV6-1	TRBD2	TRBJ2-3	CASSERLAGGDTQYF	TGTGCCAGCAGTGAAAGGCTAGCGGGAGGGGATACGCAGTATTTT